The next 20 T cell receptor beta chains were all read from a single sample in a study of blood T cell repertoires in COVID-19. Produced via immunoSEQ multiplex PCR; TCRdb's table is partial and in-frame only. The data hold roughly 340,000 clones, with about nine tenths observed a single time. The sample comprised peripheral blood. These receptors all stem from a woman aged 70-85 years with COVID-19, enrolled during active disease.

As concerns this clone: The junction does not match germline at one end; this may be a read error. The chain joins TRBV7-9 to TRBJ2-7; possible D gene TRBD2, 7 bases. Germline CDR1 reads SEHNR; CDR2 reads FQNEAQ (reference sequence). The CDR3 sequence is 12 residues long. The CDR3 region has the DNA TGTGCCTGCAGGGGAGGGACCTACGAGCAGTACTTC. It codes for CACRGGTYEQYF.

The rearrangement links TRBV19 to TRBJ1-1, with unresolved D. The V and J ends lost 1 base and 10 bases respectively, with 10 bases between them. The CDR3 length is 12 residues. CDR1 and CDR2 (germline): LNHDA, SQIVND (reference sequence). The CDR3 sequence is CASSIGGSGAFF. The CDR3 DNA follows: TGTGCCAGTAGTATAGGAGGGAGTGGAGCTTTCTTT.

CDR3 nucleotide sequence: TGTGCCACCAGTGATTGGGCAGGGTTGTACTTC. This encodes CATSDWAGLYF. The chain links TRBV24-1 to TRBJ2-7; possible D gene TRBD1, 5 bases. V gave up 2 bases and J gave up 12 bases, with 10 bases separating them. This CDR3 has 11 amino acids. Germline V gene sequence: CDR1 KGHDR, CDR2 SFDVKD.

This clone was detected only once. The chain recombines TRBV19 with TRBJ2-5; TRBD2 matches at 8 bases. The CDR3 extends over 15 amino acids. J was trimmed by 4 bases and V by 8 bases; bases with no gene match: 12. The germline gives CDR1 LNHDA, CDR2 SQIVND (reference sequence). This chain's CDR3 is CASSYSSGGRETQYF. CDR3 DNA sequence: TGTGCCAGTTCTTACTCCAGCGGGGGCAGAGAGACCCAGTACTTC.

V gene TRBV2 combines with J gene TRBJ1-1; D remains unclear. The CDR3 is 12 residues long. The V gene's germline CDR1 is SNHLY and CDR2 FYNNEI. Trimming took off 6 bases at V and 6 bases at J, with 11 bases between the two ends. CDR3 sequence: CASRLEIPEAFF. CDR3 nucleotide sequence: TGTGCCAGCAGATTAGAGATCCCTGAAGCTTTCTTT.

The gene calls are TRBV9 and TRBJ2-3, with 10 bases lining up with TRBD1. After removal of 2 bases from V and 10 bases from J, the junction contained 4 bases not matched to a gene. From germline, CDR1 is SGDLS and CDR2 YYNGEE. This CDR3 is 13 amino acids long. The CDR3 region is CASSVLDRGPQYF. CDR3 sequence (DNA): TGTGCCAGCAGCGTGTTAGACAGGGGGCCGCAGTATTTT.

The rearrangement links TRBV6-1 to TRBJ1-3; a possible D gene is TRBD1 (6 bases). CDR3 size: 16 residues. Germline CDR1 MNHNS, CDR2 SASEGT. The V end was cut by 3 bases, the J end by 0 bases, with 12 bases between. The CDR3 nucleotides read TGTGCCAGCAGTGAGCGGCGACAGGACTCTGGAAACACCATATATTTT. Translating gives CASSERRQDSGNTIYF.

The chain joins TRBV7-2 to TRBJ2-3; 8 bases line up with TRBD2. Germline CDR1 SGHTA, CDR2 FQGNSA. V was clipped by 5 bases and J by 7 bases; unmatched bases: 11. The CDR3 runs 15 residues. CDR3 nucleotides: TGTGCCAGCAGCGCCATCCCACGGGGGGGAAATACGCAGTATTTT. Translated, it gives CASSAIPRGGNTQYF. The full variable domain, its missing parts supplied by reference TRBV7-2 and TRBJ2-3, is GAGVSQSPSNKVTEKGKDVELRCDPISGHTALYWYRQSLGQGLEFLIYFQGNSAPDKSGLPSDRFSAERTGGSVSTLTIQRTQQEDSAVYLCASSAIPRGGNTQYFGPGTRLTVL.

This clone occurred a few times. The chain couples TRBV30 to TRBJ1-1; D may be TRBD1 (5 bases). The germline V gene has CDR1 GTSNPN and CDR2 SVGIG (reference sequence). V lost 2 bases and J lost 0, with 10 bases in between. The CDR3 spans 14 residues. For the CDR3, the DNA is TGTGCCTGGAGTACGGGACTTATGAACACTGAAGCTTTCTTT. The encoded protein is CAWSTGLMNTEAFF.

The V call is TRBV7-6, the J call TRBJ2-7; 8 bases are a match to TRBD1. Germline V gene sequence: CDR1 SGHVS, CDR2 FNYEAQ. V lost 5 bases, J lost 0 bases, and 9 bases stayed unmatched. This CDR3 contains 16 residues. The CDR3 coding sequence is TGTGCCAGCAGCCTAGGACAGGGTCCATCCTCCTACGAGCAGTACTTC. Its translation is CASSLGQGPSSYEQYF.

The chain couples TRBV7-9 to TRBJ2-1; D perhaps matches TRBD1 (6 bases). CDR3 length: 17 residues. Germline V gene sequence: CDR1 SEHNR, CDR2 FQNEAQ (reference sequence). Trimming removed 0 bases at V and 1 base at J, with 13 bases between. This CDR3 reads CASSLARIGGSYNEQFF. The CDR3 nucleotides are TGTGCCAGCAGCTTAGCGCGGATAGGGGGATCCTACAATGAGCAGTTCTTC.

This chain links TRBV4-3 with TRBJ2-1; 9 bases line up with TRBD1. In germline, CDR1 is LGHNA, CDR2 YSLEER. V trimming: 3 bases; J trimming: 7 bases; junction bases outside the gene matches: 7. This CDR3 is 15 amino acids long. Here the CDR3 DNA reads TGCGCCAGCAGCCACACAGGGGGCGCGAGAAATGAGCAGTTCTTC. Amino acid sequence: CASSHTGGARNEQFF.

The chain recombines TRBV18 with TRBJ2-7; the D gene is possibly TRBD2 (5 bases). V was cut by 3 bases and J by 5 bases, with 14 bases left in between. The CDR3 totals 14 residues. Germline V CDR1 and CDR2: KGHSH, LQKENI. The CDR3 sequence is CASSPTPGFNEQYF. DNA of the CDR3: TGTGCCAGCTCACCCACTCCGGGGTTCAACGAGCAGTACTTC.

The chain employs TRBV7-9 and TRBJ1-6, with a possible D match to TRBD1 (6 bases). The CDR3 covers 14 residues. Trimming left V 3 bases short and J 7 bases short, with 10 bases between. Germline V CDR1 and CDR2: SEHNR, FQNEAQ (reference sequence). CDR3 in amino acids: CASSFGQNNSPLHF. The CDR3 region has the DNA TGTGCCAGCAGCTTCGGACAGAACAATTCACCCCTCCACTTT. Variable domain in full (rest from reference TRBV7-9 and TRBJ1-6): DTGVSQNPRHKITKRGQNVTFRCDPISEHNRLYWYRQTLGQGPEFLTYFQNEAQLEKSRLLSDRFSAERPKGSFSTLEIQRTEQGDSAMYLCASSFGQNNSPLHFGNGTRLTVT.

The chain recombines TRBV13 with TRBJ1-1; 9 bases match TRBD1. Germline V gene sequence: CDR1 PRHDT, CDR2 FYEKMQ (reference sequence). CDR3 length: 16 residues. After removal of 4 bases from V and 0 bases from J, the junction contained 6 bases not matched to a gene. This CDR3 reads CASSSGQGPLNTEAFF. For the CDR3, the DNA is TGTGCCAGCAGCTCGGGACAGGGTCCCCTGAACACTGAAGCTTTCTTT.

This clone has a single count. The chain combines TRBV4-1 with TRBJ1-2; no definite D call. This CDR3 spans 15 amino acids. Germline V gene data show CDR1 as MGHRA and CDR2 as YSYEKL. V shed 2 bases and J shed 5 bases, with 15 bases lying between them. CDR3: CASSQYNPGLYGYTF. The CDR3 DNA follows: TGCGCCAGCAGCCAATATAATCCAGGATTGTATGGCTACACCTTC.

The chain has TRBV21-1 and TRBJ2-7; the D call of TRBD1 is as the table states it, not checked on the DNA. TRBV21-1 is reported as a pseudogene. The CDR3 contains 14 residues. In nucleotides, the CDR3 is TGTGCCAGCATCTCGGACAGCCACTACGAGGAGCAGTACTTC. It translates to CASISDSHYEEQYF.

As DNA, the CDR3 is TGTGCCAGTACCCCGAGGGGGGGGCTAAGCGGGGAGCTGTTTTTT. This sequence encodes CASTPRGGLSGELFF. The rearrangement links TRBV19 to TRBJ2-2; tentative D call: TRBD2 (7 bases). V lost 7 bases and J lost 7, with 19 bases in between. The CDR3 covers 15 residues. Germline assignment: CDR1 LNHDA and CDR2 SQIVND (reference sequence).

The V call is TRBV30, the J call TRBJ2-2; possibly TRBD1 for D (6 bases). The V and J ends lost 5 bases and 5 bases respectively, with 12 bases between them. CDR3 length: 13 amino acids. CDR1 and CDR2 from the germline V gene are GTSNPN and SVGIG (reference sequence). CDR3 protein: CAWSGVGTGELFF. CDR3 coding DNA: TGTGCCTGGTCAGGGGTCGGTACCGGGGAGCTGTTTTTT. Using reference TRBV30 and TRBJ2-2 for the parts outside the CDR3, the full variable domain is SQTIHQWPATLVQPVGSPLSLECTVEGTSNPNLYWYRQAAGRGLQLLFYSVGIGQISSEVPQNLSASRPQDRQFILSSKKLLLSDSGFYLCAWSGVGTGELFFGEGSRLTVL.

The chain combines TRBV5-8 with TRBJ2-5; 8 bases align to TRBD2. From germline, CDR1 is SGHTS and CDR2 YDEGEE. Trimming took 4 bases from V and 0 from J; bases not matched to a gene: 11. This CDR3 has 17 residues. The CDR3 sequence is CASSPGDAGGHQETQYF. The CDR3 bases are TGTGCCAGCAGCCCGGGCGACGCGGGGGGCCACCAAGAGACCCAGTACTTC. Looking up the rest from reference TRBV5-8 and TRBJ2-5 gives the full variable domain: EAGVTQSPTHLIKTRGQQATLRCSPISGHTSVYWYQQALGLGLQFLLWYDEGEERNRGNFPPRFSGRQFPNYSSELNVNALELEDSALYLCASSPGDAGGHQETQYFGPGTRLLVL.